These T cell receptor beta chains were read from a single sample in a study of graft-versus-host responses after intestinal transplantation. For these TCRs, the target antigens are not known. Assay used: immunoSEQ multiplex PCR; TCRdb lists only in-frame clones, some missing. The table has more than 85,000 clones, about 93% seen once. Sequencing used unstimulated CD8+ T cells sorted from spleen or lymph node cells, obtained before intestinal transplant. All receptors come from a human donor who received an intestinal transplant. CDR3s include the opening cysteine and the closing phenylalanine or tryptophan. A D gene is named only where the DNA matches it firmly. Clone size appears in some rows only: once, few, many, or a class for an expanded clone.

j_gene: TRBJ1-2
abundance: .
d_gene: .
v_gene: TRBV7-2
CDR3nt: TGTGCCAGCAGCTTGAACGTAGTTAACTATGGCTACACCTTC
CDR3aa: CASSLNVVNYGYTF

j_gene: TRBJ1-6
abundance: .
d_gene: .
v_gene: TRBV11-2
CDR3nt: TGTGCCAGCAGCTTTCGGGGGGCCCTCCACTTT
CDR3aa: CASSFRGALHF

j_gene: TRBJ1-1
abundance: .
d_gene: .
v_gene: TRBV19
CDR3nt: TGTGCCAGTAGTATAGATACGGGTGGTTACGAAGCTTTCTTT
CDR3aa: CASSIDTGGYEAFF

j_gene: TRBJ2-7
abundance: .
d_gene: .
v_gene: TRBV6-6
CDR3nt: TGTGCCAGCAGTTACTCGACAGCAACCTACGAGCAGTACTTC
CDR3aa: CASSYSTATYEQYF

j_gene: TRBJ2-3
abundance: .
d_gene: .
v_gene: TRBV7-2
CDR3nt: TGTGCCAGCAGCCGAAATACAGGGAAGCGGGATCCCTATTTT
CDR3aa: CASSRNTGKRDPYF

j_gene: TRBJ1-1
abundance: .
d_gene: TRBD1
v_gene: TRBV19
CDR3nt: TGTGCCAGTAGTTACGGACAGGCGAACACTGAAGCTTTCTTT
CDR3aa: CASSYGQANTEAFF

j_gene: TRBJ2-3
abundance: .
d_gene: TRBD2
v_gene: TRBV27
CDR3nt: TGTGCCAGCAGTTTAAAGCGGGGGCCTCGCACAGATACGCAGTATTTT
CDR3aa: CASSLKRGPRTDTQYF

j_gene: TRBJ2-5
abundance: .
d_gene: TRBD1
v_gene: TRBV6-1
CDR3nt: TGTGCCAGCAGCGAAGTAAGGACAGGACCTCTGGACCAAGAGACCCAGTACTTC
CDR3aa: CASSEVRTGPLDQETQYF

j_gene: TRBJ1-5
abundance: .
d_gene: .
v_gene: TRBV27
CDR3nt: TGTGCCAGCGGGTCGGGGACATTTAGCAATCAGCCCCAGCATTTT
CDR3aa: CASGSGTFSNQPQHF

j_gene: TRBJ1-5
abundance: .
d_gene: TRBD1
v_gene: TRBV7-8
CDR3nt: TGTGCCAGCAGCTTAGCCCGGGACAGGCGGTTCGATGGAAATCAGCCCCAGCATTTT
CDR3aa: CASSLARDRRFDGNQPQHF

j_gene: TRBJ2-3
abundance: .
d_gene: .
v_gene: TRBV30
CDR3nt: TGTGCCTGGGATAACATTGGCACAGATACGCAGTATTTT
CDR3aa: CAWDNIGTDTQYF

j_gene: TRBJ2-3
abundance: .
d_gene: .
v_gene: TRBV6-5
CDR3nt: TGTGCCAGCAGCGCAGGGGATACGCAGTATTTT
CDR3aa: CASSAGDTQYF

j_gene: TRBJ1-1
abundance: .
d_gene: TRBD1
v_gene: TRBV2
CDR3nt: TGTGCCAGCAGTGGGACAGGGGGATGGGCCACTGAAGCTTTCTTT
CDR3aa: CASSGTGGWATEAFF

j_gene: TRBJ2-1
abundance: .
d_gene: .
v_gene: TRBV4-3
CDR3nt: TGCGCCAGCAGCCAAGAGGGACAACTAACCAATGAGCAGTTCTTC
CDR3aa: CASSQEGQLTNEQFF

j_gene: TRBJ2-1
abundance: .
d_gene: TRBD2
v_gene: TRBV27
CDR3nt: TGTGCCAGCAGTTTGCGACTAGCAAATGAGCAGTTCTTC
CDR3aa: CASSLRLANEQFF

j_gene: TRBJ1-2
abundance: .
d_gene: TRBD1
v_gene: TRBV7-9
CDR3nt: TGTGCCAGCAGCTCCGGGACAGGGGTCTATGGCTACACCTTC
CDR3aa: CASSSGTGVYGYTF

j_gene: TRBJ1-4
abundance: few
d_gene: TRBD1
v_gene: TRBV6-5
CDR3nt: TGTGCCAGCAGTTTTGCCGGGACAGGGAATGAAAAACTGTTTTTT
CDR3aa: CASSFAGTGNEKLFF

j_gene: TRBJ1-1
abundance: .
d_gene: TRBD1
v_gene: TRBV19
CDR3nt: TGTGCCAGTAGTCTGCCGGGACAGATGAACACTGAAGCTTTCTTT
CDR3aa: CASSLPGQMNTEAFF

j_gene: TRBJ2-1
abundance: .
d_gene: TRBD1
v_gene: TRBV4-3
CDR3nt: TGCGCCAGCAGCCAACCGGGACAGGGCTACAATGAGCAGTTCTTC
CDR3aa: CASSQPGQGYNEQFF

j_gene: TRBJ2-1
abundance: .
d_gene: TRBD2
v_gene: TRBV30
CDR3nt: TGTGCCTGGAACACGGGGGGGGCCTACAATGAGCAGTTCTTC
CDR3aa: CAWNTGGAYNEQFF

j_gene: TRBJ1-1
abundance: .
d_gene: TRBD1
v_gene: TRBV30
CDR3nt: TGTGCCTACATGGGACAGGAGGACACTGAAGCTTTCTTT
CDR3aa: CAYMGQEDTEAFF

j_gene: TRBJ2-3
abundance: .
d_gene: TRBD1
v_gene: TRBV30
CDR3nt: TGTGCCTTATCTATCCCGGGACAGGGTGAATTGGATACGCAGTATTTT
CDR3aa: CALSIPGQGELDTQYF

j_gene: TRBJ2-1
abundance: .
d_gene: .
v_gene: TRBV7-9
CDR3nt: TGTGCCAGCAGCTTAGCGGGACTGATTTACAATGAGCAGTTCTTC
CDR3aa: CASSLAGLIYNEQFF

j_gene: TRBJ2-2
abundance: .
d_gene: TRBD2
v_gene: TRBV5-8
CDR3nt: TGTGCCAGCCCTAGCGGTTTACCCGGGGAGCTGTTTTTT
CDR3aa: CASPSGLPGELFF